This T cell receptor beta chain was observed in a study of CD8 T cells in ankylosing spondylitis. General observations from the study: Ankylosing spondylitis blood appeared to be characterized by a TCR beta motif of roughly eight highly homologous variants. In peripheral blood, disease-linked CD8+ clones occurred at relatively low frequencies. Disease-linked clones reportedly concentrated significantly in matched ankylosing spondylitis synovial fluid.

TCRdb called the 5' RACE reads again in MiXCR, with one record for every CDR3 protein. This sample has fewer than 750,000 distinct CDR3 sequences, with around a fifth found just once. Germline values: CDR1 SGDLS, CDR2 YYNGEE. This CDR3 is built from 15 residues. V lost 0 bases, J lost 0 bases, and 2 bases stayed unmatched. As regards this clonotype: The antigen remains unidentified.

The sample consisted of blood, either unsorted or a sorted T cell fraction (not recorded which). This sequence originates from a male donor with ankylosing spondylitis. V gene TRBV9 combines with J gene TRBJ2-7, with 8 positions matching TRBD1. The CDR3 reads CASSVGDRISYEQYF. The CDR3 coding sequence is TGTGCCAGCAGCGTAGGGGACAGGATCTCCTACGAGCAGTACTTC.